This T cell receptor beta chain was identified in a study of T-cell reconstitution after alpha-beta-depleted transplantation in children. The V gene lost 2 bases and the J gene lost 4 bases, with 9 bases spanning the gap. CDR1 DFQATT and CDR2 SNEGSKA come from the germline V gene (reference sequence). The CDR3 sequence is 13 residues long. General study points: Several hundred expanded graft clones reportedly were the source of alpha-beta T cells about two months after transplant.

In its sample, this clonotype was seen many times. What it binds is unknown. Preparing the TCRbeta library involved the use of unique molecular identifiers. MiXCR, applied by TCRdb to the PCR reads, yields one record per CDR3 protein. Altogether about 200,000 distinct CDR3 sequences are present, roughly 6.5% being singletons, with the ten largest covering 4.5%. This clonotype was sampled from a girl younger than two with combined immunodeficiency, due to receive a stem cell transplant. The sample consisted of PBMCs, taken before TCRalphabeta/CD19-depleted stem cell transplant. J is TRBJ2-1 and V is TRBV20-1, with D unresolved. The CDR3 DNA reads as TGCAGTGCTAGAACTCACGGTTACAATGAGCAGTTCTTC. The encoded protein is CSARTHGYNEQFF.